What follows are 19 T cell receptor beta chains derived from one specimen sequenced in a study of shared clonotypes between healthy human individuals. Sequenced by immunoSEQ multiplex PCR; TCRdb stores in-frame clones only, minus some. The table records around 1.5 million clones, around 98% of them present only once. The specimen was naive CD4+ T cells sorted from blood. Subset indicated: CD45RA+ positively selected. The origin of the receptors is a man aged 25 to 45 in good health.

The DNA for the CDR3 is TGTGCCAGCACTTTAACAGGGGAAGACTACGAGCAGTACTTC. It codes for CASTLTGEDYEQYF. V is TRBV6-1 and J is TRBJ2-7; 7 nucleotides match TRBD1. Germline V gene lookup returns CDR1 MNHNS and CDR2 SASEGT. The length of the CDR3 is 14 residues. V gave up 7 bases and J gave up 3 bases; unmatched junction bases: 9.

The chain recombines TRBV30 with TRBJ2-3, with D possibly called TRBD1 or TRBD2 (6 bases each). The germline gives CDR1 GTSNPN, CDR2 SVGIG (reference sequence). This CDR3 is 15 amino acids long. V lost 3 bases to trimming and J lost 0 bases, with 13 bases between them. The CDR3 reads CAWSEGGLSTDTQYF. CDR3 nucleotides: TGTGCCTGGAGCGAGGGGGGCCTAAGCACAGATACGCAGTATTTT.

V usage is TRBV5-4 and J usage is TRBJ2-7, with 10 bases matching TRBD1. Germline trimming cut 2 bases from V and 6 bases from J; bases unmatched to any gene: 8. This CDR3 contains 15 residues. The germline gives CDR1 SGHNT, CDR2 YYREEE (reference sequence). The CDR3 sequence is CASSFPGTGVSEQYF. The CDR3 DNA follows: TGTGCCAGCAGCTTCCCCGGGACAGGGGTTTCCGAGCAGTACTTC.

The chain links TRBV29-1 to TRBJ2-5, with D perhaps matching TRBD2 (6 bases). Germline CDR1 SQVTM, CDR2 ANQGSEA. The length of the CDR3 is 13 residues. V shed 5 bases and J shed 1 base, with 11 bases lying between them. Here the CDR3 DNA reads TGCAGCGTTCTCCACGGGAGCCAAGAGACCCAGTACTTC. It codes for CSVLHGSQETQYF.

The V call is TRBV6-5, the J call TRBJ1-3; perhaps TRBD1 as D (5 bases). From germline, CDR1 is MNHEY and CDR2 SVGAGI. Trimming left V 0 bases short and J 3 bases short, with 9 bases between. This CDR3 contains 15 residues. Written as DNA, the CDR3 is TGTGCCAGCAGTTACTCGGGGGGGTTTGGAAACACCATATATTTT. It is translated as CASSYSGGFGNTIYF.

Here the CDR3 reads CASSSSLAGPYEQYF. The CDR3 nucleotides read TGTGCCAGCAGCTCCTCGCTAGCGGGCCCCTACGAGCAGTACTTC. The chain joins TRBV14 to TRBJ2-7, with 8 bases that match TRBD2. Germline V CDR1 and CDR2: SGHDN, FVKESK. The junction had 8 bases not matched to a gene; V was cut back by 5 bases and J by 2 bases. The CDR3 covers 15 residues.

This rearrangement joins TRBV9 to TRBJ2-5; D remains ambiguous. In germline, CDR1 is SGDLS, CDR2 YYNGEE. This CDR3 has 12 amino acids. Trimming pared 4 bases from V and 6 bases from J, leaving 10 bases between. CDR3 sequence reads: CASSPELKTQYF. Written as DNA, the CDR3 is TGTGCCAGCAGCCCGGAGTTGAAGACCCAGTACTTC.

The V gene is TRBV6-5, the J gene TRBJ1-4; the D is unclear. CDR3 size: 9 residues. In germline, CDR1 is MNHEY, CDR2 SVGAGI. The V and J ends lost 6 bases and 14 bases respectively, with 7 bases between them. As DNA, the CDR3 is TGTGCCAGCAGCGGTACCCTGTTTTTT. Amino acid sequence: CASSGTLFF.

This chain's CDR3 is CAWGNDTGGRNYGYTF. CDR3 in DNA: TGTGCCTGGGGGAATGATACAGGGGGCAGGAACTATGGCTACACCTTC. V usage is TRBV30 and J usage is TRBJ1-2, with 9 bases fitting TRBD1. This CDR3 is 16 amino acids long. Unmatched junction bases numbered 12, after V lost 5 bases and J lost 2 bases. Per germline, CDR1 GTSNPN and CDR2 SVGIG (reference sequence).

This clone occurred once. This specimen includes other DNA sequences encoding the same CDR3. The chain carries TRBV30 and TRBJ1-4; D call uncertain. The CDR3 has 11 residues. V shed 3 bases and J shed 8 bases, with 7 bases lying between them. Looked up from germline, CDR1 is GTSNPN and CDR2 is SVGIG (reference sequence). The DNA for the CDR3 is TGTGCCTGGAGCGGAAACGAAAAACTGTTTTTT. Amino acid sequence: CAWSGNEKLFF.

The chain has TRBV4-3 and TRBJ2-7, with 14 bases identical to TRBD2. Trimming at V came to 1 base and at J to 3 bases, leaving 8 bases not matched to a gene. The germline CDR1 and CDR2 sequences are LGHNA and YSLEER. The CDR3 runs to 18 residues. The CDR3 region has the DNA TGCGCCAGCAGCCAAGCTACTACCGGGACTAGCGGGAGCTACGAGCAGTACTTC. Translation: CASSQATTGTSGSYEQYF.

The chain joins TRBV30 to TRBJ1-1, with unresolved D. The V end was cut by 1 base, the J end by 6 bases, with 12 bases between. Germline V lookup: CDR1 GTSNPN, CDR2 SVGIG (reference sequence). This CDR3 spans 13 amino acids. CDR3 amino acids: CAWSGWTGAEAFF. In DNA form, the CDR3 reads TGTGCCTGGAGTGGGTGGACCGGCGCTGAAGCTTTCTTT.

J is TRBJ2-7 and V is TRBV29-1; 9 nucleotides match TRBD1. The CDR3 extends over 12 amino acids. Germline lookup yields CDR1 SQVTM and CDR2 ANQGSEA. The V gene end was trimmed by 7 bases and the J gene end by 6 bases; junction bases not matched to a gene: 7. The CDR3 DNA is TGCAGCGCAGAACGACAGGGGGGCGAGCAGTACTTC. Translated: CSAERQGGEQYF.

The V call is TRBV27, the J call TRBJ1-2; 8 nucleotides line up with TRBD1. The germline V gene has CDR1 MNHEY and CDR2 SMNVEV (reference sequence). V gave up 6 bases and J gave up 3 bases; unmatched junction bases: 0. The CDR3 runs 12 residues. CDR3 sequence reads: CASRTGDYGYTF. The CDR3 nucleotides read TGTGCCAGCAGGACAGGGGACTATGGCTACACCTTC.

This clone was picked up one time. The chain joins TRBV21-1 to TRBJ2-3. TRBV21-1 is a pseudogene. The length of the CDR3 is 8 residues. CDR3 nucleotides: TGTGCCAGCTTGGCGCAGTATTTT. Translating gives CASLAQYF.

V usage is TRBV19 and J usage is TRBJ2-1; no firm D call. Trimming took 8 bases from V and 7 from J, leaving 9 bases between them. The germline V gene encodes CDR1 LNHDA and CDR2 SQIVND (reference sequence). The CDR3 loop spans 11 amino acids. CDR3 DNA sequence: TGTGCCAGTTCCCAAACAAATGAGCAGTTCTTC. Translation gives CASSQTNEQFF. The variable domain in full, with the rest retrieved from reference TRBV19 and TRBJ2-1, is DGGITQSPKYLFRKEGQNVTLSCEQNLNHDAMYWYRQDPGQGLRLIYYSQIVNDFQKGDIAEGYSVSREKKESFPLTVTSAQKNPTAFYLCASSQTNEQFFGPGTRLTVL.

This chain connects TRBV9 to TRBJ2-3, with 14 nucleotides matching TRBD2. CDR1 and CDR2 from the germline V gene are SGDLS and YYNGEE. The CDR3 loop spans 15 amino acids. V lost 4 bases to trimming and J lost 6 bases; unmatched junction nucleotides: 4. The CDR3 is CASSQGLAGADTQYF. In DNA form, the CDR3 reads TGTGCCAGCAGCCAGGGACTAGCGGGAGCTGATACGCAGTATTTT.

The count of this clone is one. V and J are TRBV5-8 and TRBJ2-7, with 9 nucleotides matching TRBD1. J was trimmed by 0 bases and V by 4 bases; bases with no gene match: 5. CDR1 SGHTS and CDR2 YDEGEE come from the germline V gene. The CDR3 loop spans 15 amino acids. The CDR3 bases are TGTGCCAGCAGCCCCCTGGGACAGGGCTCCTACGAGCAGTACTTC. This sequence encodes CASSPLGQGSYEQYF.

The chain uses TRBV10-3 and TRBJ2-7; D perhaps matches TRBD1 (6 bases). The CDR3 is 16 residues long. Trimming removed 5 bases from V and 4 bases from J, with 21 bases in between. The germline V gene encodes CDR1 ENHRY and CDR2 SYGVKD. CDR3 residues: CAISRGGQQAFYEQYF. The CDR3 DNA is TGTGCCATCAGTAGAGGAGGACAGCAAGCGTTTTACGAGCAGTACTTC.